The rows below give T cell receptor beta chains drawn from one sample of a study of T cells after posttransplantation cyclophosphamide. Measured with immunoSEQ multiplex PCR; TCRdb has only the in-frame clones, and not every one. The sample consists of about 32,000 clones, roughly 90% of them appearing once. The sample taken for sequencing was PBMCs. These receptor sequences come from a woman in her 40s with a blood cancer, CMV-positive, and with a related stem cell donor. The CDR3 runs from the conserved cysteine through the conserved F or W. D genes are given only for firm matches. Part of the rows lack a size; the others show once, few, many or a class for expanded clones.

v_call: TRBV7-9
clone_size: .
j_call: TRBJ2-3
d_call: .
cdr3_aa: CASKRDSSSTDTQYF
cdr3_nt: TGTGCCAGCAAAAGGGACTCTTCGAGCACAGATACGCAGTATTTT

v_call: TRBV19
clone_size: .
j_call: TRBJ2-2
d_call: TRBD1
cdr3_aa: CASSPPPGQGSGELFF
cdr3_nt: TGTGCCAGTAGTCCGCCCCCGGGACAGGGCTCCGGGGAGCTGTTTTTT

v_call: TRBV15
clone_size: .
j_call: TRBJ2-7
d_call: TRBD1
cdr3_aa: CATSSRRTGGYEQYF
cdr3_nt: TGTGCCACCAGCAGCCGCAGGACAGGGGGCTACGAGCAGTACTTC

v_call: TRBV13
clone_size: .
j_call: TRBJ1-2
d_call: TRBD1
cdr3_aa: CASGDRHDYGYTF
cdr3_nt: TGTGCCAGCGGGGACAGGCACGATTATGGCTACACCTTC

v_call: TRBV19
clone_size: few
j_call: TRBJ1-5
d_call: TRBD1
cdr3_aa: CASSLRTGDSSNQPQHF
cdr3_nt: TGTGCCAGTAGTCTACGGACAGGGGACTCTAGCAATCAGCCCCAGCATTTT

v_call: TRBV9
clone_size: .
j_call: TRBJ2-1
d_call: TRBD2
cdr3_aa: CASSVAASGGKEQFF
cdr3_nt: TGTGCCAGCAGCGTAGCGGCTAGCGGGGGGAAGGAGCAGTTCTTC

v_call: TRBV6-6
clone_size: .
j_call: TRBJ2-7
d_call: TRBD1
cdr3_aa: CASSDDRVSYEQYF
cdr3_nt: TGTGCCAGCAGTGACGACAGGGTCTCCTACGAGCAGTACTTC

v_call: TRBV28
clone_size: .
j_call: TRBJ2-1
d_call: .
cdr3_aa: CALQKGNEQFF
cdr3_nt: TGTGCCTTACAGAAAGGAAATGAGCAGTTCTTC

v_call: TRBV19
clone_size: .
j_call: TRBJ2-5
d_call: TRBD2
cdr3_aa: CASSPSLSGGGETQYF
cdr3_nt: TGTGCCAGTAGTCCATCCCTGAGCGGGGGCGGAGAGACCCAGTACTTC

v_call: TRBV5-1
clone_size: .
j_call: TRBJ2-3
d_call: TRBD1
cdr3_aa: CASSSGTASTDTQYF
cdr3_nt: TGCGCCAGCAGCTCAGGGACAGCAAGCACAGATACGCAGTATTTT

v_call: TRBV6-5
clone_size: .
j_call: TRBJ2-1
d_call: TRBD1
cdr3_aa: CASRSQGAPRNEQFF
cdr3_nt: TGTGCCAGCAGATCACAGGGGGCGCCCCGCAATGAGCAGTTCTTC

v_call: TRBV5-3
clone_size: .
j_call: TRBJ2-7
d_call: TRBD1
cdr3_aa: CARSLGTGEGTKYEQYF
cdr3_nt: TGTGCCAGAAGCTTGGGCACAGGGGAAGGAACTAAGTACGAGCAGTACTTC

v_call: TRBV13
clone_size: .
j_call: TRBJ2-2
d_call: .
cdr3_aa: CASSHGGVTGELFF
cdr3_nt: TGTGCCAGCAGCCACGGGGGAGTTACCGGGGAGCTGTTTTTT

v_call: TRBV7-9
clone_size: .
j_call: TRBJ2-4
d_call: .
cdr3_aa: CASTSGLAKNIQYF
cdr3_nt: TGTGCCAGCACCTCGGGTTTAGCCAAAAACATTCAGTACTTC

v_call: TRBV2
clone_size: .
j_call: TRBJ2-4
d_call: .
cdr3_aa: CASSDGQGGKNIQYF
cdr3_nt: TGTGCCAGCAGTGACGGGCAAGGGGGCAAAAACATTCAGTACTTC

v_call: TRBV12-5
clone_size: .
j_call: TRBJ2-7
d_call: TRBD1
cdr3_aa: CASGLILGTDANEQYF
cdr3_nt: TGTGCTAGTGGTTTGATTCTAGGGACAGACGCCAACGAGCAGTACTTC

v_call: TRBV7-2
clone_size: .
j_call: TRBJ2-3
d_call: .
cdr3_aa: CASTLTRPSTDTQYF
cdr3_nt: TGTGCCAGCACCCTGACACGCCCTAGCACAGATACGCAGTATTTT

v_call: TRBV9
clone_size: .
j_call: TRBJ2-5
d_call: .
cdr3_aa: CASSVSGTYQETQYF
cdr3_nt: TGTGCCAGCAGCGTATCCGGGACTTACCAAGAGACCCAGTACTTC

v_call: TRBV27
clone_size: .
j_call: TRBJ2-3
d_call: .
cdr3_aa: CASSSPRVADTQYF
cdr3_nt: TGTGCCAGCAGTTCCCCGAGGGTCGCAGATACGCAGTATTTT

v_call: TRBV27
clone_size: once
j_call: TRBJ2-3
d_call: TRBD2
cdr3_aa: CASSPLAGGNTDTQYF
cdr3_nt: TGTGCCAGCAGTCCCCTAGCGGGGGGGAACACAGATACGCAGTATTTT

v_call: TRBV6-5
clone_size: .
j_call: TRBJ2-5
d_call: .
cdr3_aa: CASSYSGRGETQYF
cdr3_nt: TGTGCCAGCAGTTACTCTGGGAGGGGGGAGACCCAGTACTTC

v_call: TRBV7-3
clone_size: few
j_call: TRBJ1-1
d_call: .
cdr3_aa: CASSSPLGTEAFF
cdr3_nt: TGTGCCAGCAGCTCCCCCCTAGGCACTGAAGCTTTCTTT

v_call: TRBV7-2
clone_size: once
j_call: TRBJ1-2
d_call: .
cdr3_aa: CASSFGTGFDYGYTF
cdr3_nt: TGTGCCAGCAGCTTTGGCACAGGCTTTGACTATGGCTACACCTTC

v_call: TRBV5-1
clone_size: .
j_call: TRBJ2-1
d_call: TRBD1
cdr3_aa: CASSPFPGTGLYNEQFF
cdr3_nt: TGCGCCAGCAGCCCCTTCCCCGGGACAGGGCTCTACAATGAGCAGTTCTTC

v_call: TRBV5-1
clone_size: few
j_call: TRBJ2-1
d_call: .
cdr3_aa: CASSYAQGRAEQFF
cdr3_nt: TGCGCCAGCAGCTATGCCCAGGGGCGGGCTGAGCAGTTCTTC

v_call: TRBV5-6
clone_size: .
j_call: TRBJ1-2
d_call: .
cdr3_aa: CASSLPGTPYGYTF
cdr3_nt: TGTGCCAGCAGCTTGCCCGGGACACCCTATGGCTACACCTTC

v_call: TRBV6-4
clone_size: .
j_call: TRBJ2-3
d_call: TRBD1
cdr3_aa: CASSLDRGSDTQYF
cdr3_nt: TGTGCCAGCAGCCTGGACAGGGGTTCAGATACGCAGTATTTT

v_call: TRBV2
clone_size: .
j_call: TRBJ2-3
d_call: .
cdr3_aa: CASSERTASTDTQYF
cdr3_nt: TGTGCCAGCAGTGAAAGGACAGCCAGCACAGATACGCAGTATTTT

v_call: TRBV19
clone_size: once
j_call: TRBJ2-7
d_call: .
cdr3_aa: CASSTGYEQYF
cdr3_nt: TGTGCCAGTAGTACCGGGTACGAGCAGTACTTC

v_call: TRBV14
clone_size: .
j_call: TRBJ2-5
d_call: .
cdr3_aa: CASSPGSTGMETQYF
cdr3_nt: TGTGCCAGCAGCCCCGGTAGTACAGGGATGGAGACCCAGTACTTC

v_call: TRBV6-1
clone_size: .
j_call: TRBJ2-1
d_call: .
cdr3_aa: CASSEPQDNSDEQFF
cdr3_nt: TGTGCCAGCAGTGAGCCCCAGGACAACTCAGATGAGCAGTTCTTC

v_call: TRBV7-9
clone_size: .
j_call: TRBJ2-6
d_call: TRBD1
cdr3_aa: CASSSSGTGIIGANVLTF
cdr3_nt: TGTGCCAGCAGCTCCTCCGGGACAGGGATAATTGGGGCCAACGTCCTGACTTTC

v_call: TRBV4-2
clone_size: .
j_call: TRBJ2-1
d_call: TRBD2
cdr3_aa: CASSQRGGGTSGDYRQFF
cdr3_nt: TGTGCCAGCAGCCAAAGAGGGGGTGGGACTAGCGGGGATTATCGGCAGTTCTTC

v_call: TRBV7-2
clone_size: .
j_call: TRBJ2-2
d_call: TRBD2
cdr3_aa: CASSFRSGGVTGELFF
cdr3_nt: TGTGCCAGCAGCTTTCGTAGCGGGGGAGTGACCGGGGAGCTGTTTTTT

v_call: TRBV2
clone_size: .
j_call: TRBJ1-1
d_call: TRBD1
cdr3_aa: CASSPSGTELEAFF
cdr3_nt: TGTGCCAGCAGTCCCTCCGGGACAGAACTTGAAGCTTTCTTT

v_call: TRBV29-1
clone_size: .
j_call: TRBJ2-5
d_call: TRBD1
cdr3_aa: CSVRDRGIEETQYF
cdr3_nt: TGCAGCGTTCGGGACAGGGGGATCGAAGAGACCCAGTACTTC

v_call: TRBV2
clone_size: .
j_call: TRBJ2-3
d_call: .
cdr3_aa: CASSGLSQTFTDTQYF
cdr3_nt: TGTGCCAGCAGCGGACTATCCCAGACATTCACAGATACGCAGTATTTT

v_call: TRBV9
clone_size: .
j_call: TRBJ1-6
d_call: .
cdr3_aa: CASSLLGDMGSPLHF
cdr3_nt: TGTGCCAGCTCCCTTTTAGGGGATATGGGTTCACCCCTCCACTTT

v_call: TRBV7-8
clone_size: .
j_call: TRBJ2-1
d_call: .
cdr3_aa: CASSPWGRGDYNEQFF
cdr3_nt: TGTGCCAGCAGCCCGTGGGGGAGGGGGGACTACAATGAGCAGTTCTTC

v_call: TRBV28
clone_size: .
j_call: TRBJ1-5
d_call: .
cdr3_aa: CASSGNQPQHF
cdr3_nt: TGTGCCTCCTCGGGAAATCAGCCCCAGCATTTT

v_call: TRBV5-6
clone_size: .
j_call: TRBJ2-7
d_call: TRBD2
cdr3_aa: CASSLVASGAYEQYF
cdr3_nt: TGTGCCAGCAGCTTGGTAGCTAGCGGGGCCTACGAGCAGTACTTC

v_call: TRBV6-5
clone_size: .
j_call: TRBJ1-2
d_call: .
cdr3_aa: CASSYSARDSHGYTF
cdr3_nt: TGTGCCAGCAGTTACTCGGCCAGGGATAGCCATGGCTACACCTTC

v_call: TRBV28
clone_size: .
j_call: TRBJ2-7
d_call: .
cdr3_aa: CASIDYASPREEQYF
cdr3_nt: TGTGCCAGCATAGATTATGCCTCCCCCCGCGAGGAGCAGTACTTC

v_call: TRBV5-6
clone_size: once
j_call: TRBJ2-5
d_call: TRBD2
cdr3_aa: CASRRLAGKETQYF
cdr3_nt: TGTGCCAGCAGAAGACTAGCGGGGAAAGAGACCCAGTACTTC

v_call: TRBV4-1
clone_size: .
j_call: TRBJ2-3
d_call: .
cdr3_aa: CASSQETNTDTQYF
cdr3_nt: TGCGCCAGCAGCCAAGAGACAAACACAGATACGCAGTATTTT

v_call: TRBV6-5
clone_size: .
j_call: TRBJ1-2
d_call: TRBD1
cdr3_aa: CASSYAPGGSYGYTF
cdr3_nt: TGTGCCAGCAGTTACGCGCCAGGGGGCAGCTATGGCTACACCTTC

v_call: TRBV6-5
clone_size: .
j_call: TRBJ1-2
d_call: .
cdr3_aa: CASSPADLNYGYTF
cdr3_nt: TGTGCCAGCAGCCCGGCCGACTTAAACTATGGCTACACCTTC

v_call: TRBV11-3
clone_size: .
j_call: TRBJ1-1
d_call: TRBD1
cdr3_aa: CASSLEPDRSATEAFF
cdr3_nt: TGTGCCAGCAGCTTAGAACCGGACAGGTCGGCCACTGAAGCTTTCTTT

v_call: TRBV4-3
clone_size: once
j_call: TRBJ2-1
d_call: .
cdr3_aa: CASSQLVGGGIYNEQFF
cdr3_nt: TGCGCCAGCAGCCAGCTAGTGGGCGGGGGCATCTACAATGAGCAGTTCTTC

v_call: TRBV4-2
clone_size: .
j_call: TRBJ2-4
d_call: TRBD2
cdr3_aa: CASSQDGRGVAGPAKNIQYF
cdr3_nt: TGTGCCAGCAGCCAAGATGGGCGGGGGGTAGCCGGTCCCGCCAAAAACATTCAGTACTTC

v_call: TRBV5-1
clone_size: .
j_call: TRBJ2-5
d_call: .
cdr3_aa: CASSPWGEKETQYF
cdr3_nt: TGCGCCAGCAGCCCTTGGGGGGAAAAAGAGACCCAGTACTTC

v_call: TRBV2
clone_size: .
j_call: TRBJ1-2
d_call: TRBD1
cdr3_aa: CASSDWGGRGPTGGYTF
cdr3_nt: TGTGCCAGCAGTGATTGGGGTGGCAGGGGGCCTACGGGTGGCTACACCTTC